This T cell receptor (beta chain) appears in the sequencing data of a study of T cell repertoires in aging, cancer and after chemotherapy. General study findings and limits: In healthy donors, age-related TCR diversity loss mainly reflected lost richness. Rebound thymic output was suggested by rising median generation probability during chemotherapy in each cancer cohort.

A mixed TRB-A/B primer pool amplified rearranged TRB by multiplex touch-down PCR. TCRdb independently ran MiXCR on the multiplex PCR reads; one entry per CDR3 protein. The table has more than 1,000 distinct CDR3 sequences, more than 25% seen once. There are a few counts of this clonotype. Its antigen is unknown. The template was genomic DNA from peripheral blood, not RNA. This CDR3 is built from 13 residues. Trimming cost V 5 bases and J 4 bases, with 11 bases left between them. In germline, CDR1 is LNHDA, CDR2 SQIVND (reference sequence). The chain recombines TRBV19 with TRBJ1-1; TRBD1 is a possible D gene (5 bases). Sequencing used blood. The sequence was collected from a human donor with a solid tumor. The CDR3 bases are TGTGCCAGTAGTCGGGGCGTCCTCACTGAAGCTTTCTTT. This gives the protein CASSRGVLTEAFF. The full variable domain, rest sourced from reference TRBV19 and TRBJ1-1, is DGGITQSPKYLFRKEGQNVTLSCEQNLNHDAMYWYRQDPGQGLRLIYYSQIVNDFQKGDIAEGYSVSREKKESFPLTVTSAQKNPTAFYLCASSRGVLTEAFFGQGTRLTVV.